This TCR beta chain stems from a study of blood T cell repertoires in COVID-19. Assay used: immunoSEQ multiplex PCR; TCRdb lists only in-frame clones, some missing. The profile shows 150,000 to 200,000 clones, roughly 87% of them singletons. V lost 0 bases to trimming and J lost 6 bases, with 16 bases between them. CDR1 SGHRS and CDR2 YFSETQ come from the germline V gene. The CDR3 is 15 residues long. The chain couples TRBV5-1 to TRBJ2-7; a weak D match, TRBD2 (6 bases). This sequence originates from a human donor with acute COVID-19. The donor label of this sample is uncertain. The sequenced sample consisted of PBMCs or T cells enriched from blood (not recorded which). The CDR3 sequence: CASSLGGTEGLEQYF. CDR3 coding DNA: TGCGCCAGCAGCTTGGGCGGGACGGAGGGCCTCGAGCAGTACTTC. Combining the CDR3 with reference TRBV5-1 and TRBJ2-7 gives the whole variable domain KAGVTQTPRYLIKTRGQQVTLSCSPISGHRSVSWYQQTPGQGLQFLFEYFSETQRNKGNFPGRFSGRQFSNSRSEMNVSTLELGDSALYLCASSLGGTEGLEQYFGPGTRLTVT.